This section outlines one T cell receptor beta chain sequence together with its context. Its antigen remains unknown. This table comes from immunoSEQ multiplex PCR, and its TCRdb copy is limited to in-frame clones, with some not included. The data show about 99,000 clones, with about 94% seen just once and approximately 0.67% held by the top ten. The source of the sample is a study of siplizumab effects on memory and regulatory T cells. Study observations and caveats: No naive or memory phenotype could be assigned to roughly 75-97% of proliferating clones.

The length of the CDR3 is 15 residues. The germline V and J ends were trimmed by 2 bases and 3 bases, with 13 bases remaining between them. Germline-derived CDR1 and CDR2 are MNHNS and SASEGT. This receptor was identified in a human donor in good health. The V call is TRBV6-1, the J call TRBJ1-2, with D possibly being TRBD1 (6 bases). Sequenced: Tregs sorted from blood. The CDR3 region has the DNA TGTGCCAGCAGTGAAATGTACTCAGGGGACTATGGCTACACCTTC. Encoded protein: CASSEMYSGDYGYTF.